This entry lists 2 T cell receptor beta chains sequenced from one sample in a study of blood T cell repertoires in COVID-19. Profiled with immunoSEQ multiplex PCR; TCRdb holds only in-frame clones, not every one. The sample includes some 300,000 clones, approximately 91% of them seen just once. Input material: PBMCs or T cells enriched from blood (not recorded which). The receptors were sampled from a middle-aged woman who had recovered from COVID-19.

This chain connects TRBV4-3 to TRBJ2-7; possible D gene TRBD2, 5 bases. Germline assignment: CDR1 LGHNA and CDR2 YSLEER. The germline V and J ends were trimmed by 5 bases and 9 bases, with 17 bases remaining between them. This CDR3 contains 13 residues. CDR3 DNA sequence: TGCGCCAGCAGCTTAGACGAGGGCTCGGGGCAGTACTTC. This codes for CASSLDEGSGQYF.

This rearrangement joins TRBV2 to TRBJ2-7; tentatively, D is TRBD1 (5 bases). Germline V gene lookup returns CDR1 SNHLY and CDR2 FYNNEI. V dropped 7 bases and J dropped 0 bases, with 10 bases sitting between them. The CDR3 spans 13 residues. CDR3 sequence reads: CASTDIHSYEQYF. Written as DNA, the CDR3 is TGTGCCAGCACGGACATCCACTCCTACGAGCAGTACTTC. The variable domain in full, with the rest retrieved from reference TRBV2 and TRBJ2-7, is EPEVTQTPSHQVTQMGQEVILRCVPISNHLYFYWYRQILGQKVEFLVSFYNNEISEKSEIFDDQFSVERPDGSNFTLKIRSTKLEDSAMYFCASTDIHSYEQYFGPGTRLTVT.